These 2 T cell receptor beta chains originate from one sample sequenced in a study of T-cell reconstitution after alpha-beta-depleted transplantation in children. The TCRbeta library was prepared with unique molecular identifiers. TCRdb analysed the PCR reads with MiXCR anew, one entry per CDR3 protein. The sample records approximately 3,200 distinct CDR3 sequences, over 9.5% being singletons. The sequencing used PBMCs, mostly from graft donor cells, collected 360 days after TCRalphabeta/CD19-depleted stem cell transplant. The receptors shown here come from a patient aged 2 to 10 who had a stem cell transplant for inherited bone marrow failure, so the T cells may come from the graft donor.

The J gene is TRBJ2-1, the V gene TRBV30; TRBD1 matches 7 bases. The germline V gene has CDR1 GTSNPN and CDR2 SVGIG (reference sequence). Germline trimming cut 1 base from V and 4 bases from J; bases unmatched to any gene: 10. The CDR3 has 16 residues. The CDR3 protein is CAWSAPTGALYNEQFF. The CDR3 DNA sequence: TGTGCCTGGAGTGCCCCTACAGGGGCCTTATACAATGAGCAGTTCTTC.

There are many counts of this clonotype. The J gene is TRBJ1-1, the V gene TRBV6-1; D remains ambiguous. This CDR3 has 12 amino acids. Germline V gene data show CDR1 as MNHNS and CDR2 as SASEGT. Between the trimmed V and J ends, which lost 4 bases and 3 bases, there was a span of 6 bases. In DNA, the CDR3 is TGTGCCAGCAGTGGGCCGTACACTGAAGCTTTCTTT. It codes for CASSGPYTEAFF.